These T cell receptor beta chains were read from a single sample in a study of identical twins. One entry per CDR3 protein results from TCRdb running MiXCR on the 5' RACE reads. The sample has 120,000 to 150,000 distinct CDR3 sequences; around 3.6% are singletons. Sequenced: memory T cells sorted from blood. The receptors were sampled from a man between 18 and 35 years old in good health. The CDR3 runs from the conserved cysteine through the conserved F or W. The order of the fields is D gene, V gene, clone size, J gene, CDR3 protein, CDR3 DNA. A D gene is named only where the DNA matches it firmly. Size is omitted from some rows. Given values are once, few, many or a class for expanded clones.

.,TRBV20-1,many,TRBJ2-5,CSAVGPISGTQYF,TGCAGTGCTGTGGGGCCTATAAGCGGGACCCAGTACTTC
.,TRBV27,many,TRBJ2-3,CASSLWPGTDTQYF,TGTGCCAGCAGTTTATGGCCAGGAACAGATACGCAGTATTTT
.,TRBV27,many,TRBJ2-5,CASSIMWGRAETQYF,TGTGCCAGCAGCATCATGTGGGGGCGGGCAGAGACCCAGTACTTC
TRBD2,TRBV6-2/TRBV6-3,many,TRBJ2-1,CASLGLAGRSSYNEQFF,TGTGCCAGCCTAGGACTAGCGGGCCGAAGCTCCTACAATGAGCAGTTCTTC
TRBD1,TRBV5-6,many,TRBJ1-2,CASSSGQAYGYTF,TGTGCCAGCAGCTCGGGACAGGCTTATGGCTACACCTTC
.,TRBV5-1,many,TRBJ2-1,CASSLGGNEQFF,TGCGCCAGCAGCTTGGGGGGAAATGAGCAGTTCTTC
.,TRBV28,many,TRBJ1-6,CASTLHGTSYNSPLHF,TGTGCCAGCACCCTACATGGGACCTCCTATAATTCACCCCTCCACTTT
.,TRBV20-1,many,TRBJ2-3,CSATRVSGVDTQYF,TGCAGTGCTACCAGAGTGTCGGGAGTAGATACGCAGTATTTT
.,TRBV24-1,many,TRBJ2-7,CATSDSTETYEQYF,TGTGCCACCAGTGATTCGACAGAAACCTACGAGCAGTACTTC
TRBD2,TRBV5-1,many,TRBJ2-3,CASSLGLATDTQYF,TGCGCCAGCAGCTTGGGACTAGCTACAGATACGCAGTATTTT
.,TRBV2,.,TRBJ1-1,CASSEDFGRMNTEAFF,TGTGCCAGCAGTGAAGATTTTGGCAGAATGAACACTGAAGCTTTCTTT
.,TRBV7-9,many,TRBJ2-1,CASSLAAYNEQFF,TGTGCCAGCAGCTTAGCGGCCTACAATGAGCAGTTCTTC
TRBD1,TRBV5-1,many,TRBJ1-1,CASSFQGPGQMNTEAFF,TGCGCCAGCAGCTTTCAAGGACCGGGACAGATGAACACTGAAGCTTTCTTT
TRBD2,TRBV5-1,many,TRBJ2-3,CASSPGTSGSTDTQYF,TGCGCCAGCAGCCCCGGGACTAGCGGTAGCACAGATACGCAGTATTTT
.,TRBV7-7,many,TRBJ2-2,CASSDLGQPANTGELFF,TGTGCCAGCAGCGATTTAGGACAGCCTGCGAACACCGGGGAGCTGTTTTTT
.,TRBV6-1,.,TRBJ2-5,CASSENLETQYF,TGTGCCAGCAGTGAAAACCTTGAGACCCAGTACTTC
.,TRBV27,many,TRBJ2-1,CASMTGRRGSYNEQFF,TGTGCCAGCATGACAGGGAGGAGAGGGTCCTACAATGAGCAGTTCTTC
.,TRBV6-5,.,TRBJ1-1,CASSWEGGTEAFF,TGTGCCAGCAGTTGGGAGGGTGGCACTGAAGCTTTCTTT
TRBD1,TRBV20-1,many,TRBJ2-5,CSAPGTGEETQYF,TGCAGTGCACCCGGGACAGGGGAGGAGACCCAGTACTTC
TRBD2,TRBV11-2,many,TRBJ2-1,CASSLGGVNNEQFF,TGTGCCAGCAGCCTTGGGGGGGTGAACAATGAGCAGTTCTTC
.,TRBV28,many,TRBJ2-1,CASSFLGSDNEQFF,TGTGCCAGCAGTTTTCTGGGATCCGACAATGAGCAGTTCTTC
TRBD1,TRBV23-1,few,TRBJ2-1,CASSSPGQGYNEQFF,TGCGCCAGCAGTTCGCCGGGACAGGGTTACAATGAGCAGTTCTTC
.,TRBV20-1,few,TRBJ1-1,CSAKGGGNSEAFF,TGCAGTGCTAAGGGGGGGGGAAACAGCGAAGCTTTCTTT
TRBD1,TRBV7-2,many,TRBJ1-2,CASSLASGGTGPGYTF,TGTGCCAGCAGCTTAGCGTCTGGCGGGACAGGACCCGGCTACACCTTC
TRBD2,TRBV6-4,many,TRBJ2-1,CASSERMAGGYNEQFF,TGTGCCAGCAGTGAAAGGATGGCGGGAGGGTACAATGAGCAGTTCTTC
.,TRBV20-1,many,TRBJ1-1,CSASLTGLGAEAFF,TGCAGTGCTAGCCTCACAGGGTTGGGAGCTGAAGCTTTCTTT
TRBD2,TRBV9,many,TRBJ2-2,CASSPPASGSTGELFF,TGTGCCAGCAGCCCGCCGGCTAGCGGGAGTACCGGGGAGCTGTTTTTT
.,TRBV20-1,many,TRBJ2-5,CSAGRDSLIETQYF,TGCAGTGCTGGACGGGACTCGCTAATAGAGACCCAGTACTTC
.,TRBV5-1,many,TRBJ2-1,CASSPPHGSYNEQFF,TGCGCCAGCAGTCCCCCGCATGGGTCCTACAATGAGCAGTTCTTC